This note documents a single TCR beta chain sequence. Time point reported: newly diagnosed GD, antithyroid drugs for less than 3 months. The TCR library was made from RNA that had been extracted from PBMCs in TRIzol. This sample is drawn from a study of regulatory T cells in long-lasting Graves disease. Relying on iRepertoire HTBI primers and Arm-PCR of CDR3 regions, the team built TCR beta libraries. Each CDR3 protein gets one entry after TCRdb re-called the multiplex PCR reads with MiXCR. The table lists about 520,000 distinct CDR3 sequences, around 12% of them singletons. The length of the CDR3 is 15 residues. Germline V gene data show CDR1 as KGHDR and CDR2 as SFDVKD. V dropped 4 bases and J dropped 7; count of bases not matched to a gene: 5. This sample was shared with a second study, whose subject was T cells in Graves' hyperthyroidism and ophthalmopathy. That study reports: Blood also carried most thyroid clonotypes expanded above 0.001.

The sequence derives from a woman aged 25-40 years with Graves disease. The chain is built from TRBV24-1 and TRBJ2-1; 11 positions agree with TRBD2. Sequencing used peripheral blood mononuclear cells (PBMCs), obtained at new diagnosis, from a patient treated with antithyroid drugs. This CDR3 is CATSDVAGGGNEQFF. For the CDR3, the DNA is TGTGCCACCAGTGACGTAGCGGGAGGGGGGAATGAGCAGTTCTTC.